The 3 T cell receptor beta chains in this list originate from one sample, sequenced in a study of cytotoxic CD8 clonotypes in ibrutinib-treated CLL. Clones were read by immunoSEQ multiplex PCR, and TCRdb kept only the in-frame ones, dropping some. Of roughly 24,000 clones listed, nearly 80% are singletons. The input for sequencing was PBMCs, taken before ibrutinib treatment. These receptor sequences come from a human donor with chronic lymphocytic leukemia.

V and J are TRBV27 and TRBJ2-6; perhaps D is TRBD1 or TRBD2 (5 bases each). The CDR3 extends over 16 amino acids. CDR1 and CDR2 (germline): MNHEY, SMNVEV (reference sequence). Deletions cut 3 bases from V and 2 bases from J, with 11 bases between. CDR3 protein: CASSFSGAAGANVLTF. DNA of the CDR3: TGTGCCAGCAGTTTTTCCGGGGCAGCTGGGGCCAACGTCCTGACTTTC.

The rearrangement uses TRBV28 and TRBJ2-7, with TRBD2 as a possible D gene (7 bases). The V gene's germline CDR1 is MDHEN and CDR2 SYDVKM. Trimming took off 5 bases at V and 2 bases at J, with 19 bases between the two ends. This CDR3 spans 16 amino acids. This CDR3 reads CASSKVGGAGTYEQYF. CDR3 bases: TGTGCCAGCAGTAAAGTAGGGGGGGCAGGTACCTACGAGCAGTACTTC.

The genes are TRBV6-5 and TRBJ1-6, with D uncertain. Germline CDR1 reads MNHEY; CDR2 reads SVGAGI. The V end was cut by 2 bases, the J end by 7 bases, with 6 bases between. The CDR3 sequence is 13 residues long. CDR3 amino acids: CASSYRDNSPLHF. Here the CDR3 DNA reads TGTGCCAGCAGTTACCGAGACAATTCACCCCTCCACTTT.